The 11 T cell receptor beta chains below all came from one sample that was sequenced in a study of metastatic and nonmetastatic thyroid tumors. With MiXCR, TCRdb called clones anew from the PCR reads. The sample has tens of thousands of clones; roughly a third are singletons. Not a single patient had been given any form of treatment at any point before undergoing thyroid surgery. The sample consisted of blood. These receptors were obtained from a female donor with papillary thyroid cancer or a benign thyroid nodule (not recorded which). Some clones in this sample may be carry-over from other donors' samples.

In its sample, this clone was seen many times. The rearrangement links TRBV20-1 to TRBJ2-5; D is possibly TRBD2 (6 bases). The CDR3 has 16 amino acids. The V gene's germline CDR1 is DFQATT and CDR2 SNEGSKA (reference sequence). Deletions cut 0 bases from V and 1 base from J, with 15 bases between. This CDR3 is CSARDAGRGVQETQYF. CDR3 DNA: TGCAGTGCTAGAGATGCGGGGCGGGGCGTCCAAGAGACCCAGTACTTC.

This clone was seen at least ten times. The genes are TRBV7-2 and TRBJ1-4; D possibly corresponds to TRBD1 (6 bases). Germline V gives CDR1 SGHTA, CDR2 FQGNSA. V was clipped by 1 base and J by 10 bases, with 10 bases between them. This CDR3 has 13 amino acids. The chain's CDR3 is CASSLEGGGKLFF. CDR3 nucleotide sequence: TGTGCCAGCAGCTTAGAGGGGGGTGGAAAACTGTTTTTT.

This clone was seen repeatedly, ten times or more. The same CDR3 is also encoded by other DNA sequences in this sample. This sequence joins TRBV12-3 or TRBV12-4 and TRBJ2-3, with D tentatively TRBD2 (5 bases). V lost 7 bases, J lost 1 base, and 15 bases lay in between. There are 15 residues in the CDR3. The CDR3 DNA is TGTGCCAGCATCGAACGGGGTAGCGGCACAGATACGCAGTATTTT. Its translation: CASIERGSGTDTQYF.

Judged by abundance, this clone is medium-sized. The rearrangement uses TRBV2 and TRBJ2-7; D may be TRBD2 (5 bases). From germline, CDR1 is SNHLY and CDR2 FYNNEI. There are 12 residues in the CDR3. Trimming removed 6 bases from V and 5 bases from J, with 11 bases in between. In nucleotides, the CDR3 is TGTGCCAGCAGATTACTAGAAAACGAGCAGTACTTC. Amino acid sequence: CASRLLENEQYF.

The V call is TRBV30, the J call TRBJ2-2, with D unclear. V shed 2 bases and J shed 0 bases, with 10 bases lying between them. Germline V CDR1 and CDR2: GTSNPN, SVGIG (reference sequence). The CDR3 spans 15 residues. In nucleotides, the CDR3 is TGTGCCTGGAGTCCCGGTCGGACGAACACCGGGGAGCTGTTTTTT. It encodes CAWSPGRTNTGELFF.

In its sample, this clone was seen many times. In DNA, the CDR3 is TGCGCCAGCAGCCCCTTCGGACAGGCTGGGGATGAGCAGTTCTTC. As protein: CASSPFGQAGDEQFF. The chain combines TRBV5-1 with TRBJ2-1; 7 bases are a match to TRBD1. After removal of 4 bases from V and 8 bases from J, the junction contained 12 bases not matched to a gene. This CDR3 contains 15 residues. The germline gives CDR1 SGHRS, CDR2 YFSETQ.

There are many counts of this clone. One junction end does not reproduce the germline sequence, and a read error may be involved. As DNA, the CDR3 is TGCAGTGCTAGAGATTTTGGGAGCACTGAAGCTTCCTTT. Its protein is CSARDFGSTEASF. The chain carries TRBV20-1 and TRBJ1-1; D unresolved. The CDR3 loop spans 13 amino acids. Germline CDR1 DFQATT, CDR2 SNEGSKA (reference sequence).

The chain employs TRBV11-3 and TRBJ1-1; weak D call: TRBD1 (6 bases). V gave up 4 bases and J gave up 4 bases, with 13 bases separating them. From germline, CDR1 is SGHNT and CDR2 YENEEA. The length of the CDR3 is 14 residues. The CDR3 region is CASSWAGVSTEAFF. The CDR3 nucleotides are TGTGCCAGCAGCTGGGCAGGGGTAAGCACTGAAGCTTTCTTT.

The chain employs TRBV11-2 and TRBJ2-2, with D hard to call. The CDR3 consists of 12 residues. V lost 5 bases and J 1 base, leaving 2 bases between the germline ends. Looked up from germline, CDR1 is SGHAT and CDR2 is FQNNGV. The CDR3 is CASSQNTGELFF. DNA for the CDR3: TGTGCCAGCAGCCAGAACACCGGGGAGCTGTTTTTT.

The chain couples TRBV30 to TRBJ1-2; 8 nucleotides agree with TRBD1. In germline, CDR1 is GTSNPN, CDR2 SVGIG (reference sequence). Trimming removed 2 bases from V and 8 bases from J; junction bases left unmatched: 10. The length of the CDR3 is 14 residues. The CDR3 spells CAWSIGTGRSGYTF. DNA for the CDR3: TGTGCCTGGAGTATAGGGACAGGACGGAGCGGCTACACCTTC.

This clone is medium-sized in the sample. The V call is TRBV12-3 or TRBV12-4, the J call TRBJ1-5; 7 bases map to TRBD1. Trimming took 2 bases from V and 3 from J; bases not matched to a gene: 1. The CDR3 sequence is 14 residues long. Here the CDR3 DNA reads TGTGCCAGCAGTTTAACAGGGGACAATCAGCCCCAGCATTTT. This sequence encodes CASSLTGDNQPQHF.